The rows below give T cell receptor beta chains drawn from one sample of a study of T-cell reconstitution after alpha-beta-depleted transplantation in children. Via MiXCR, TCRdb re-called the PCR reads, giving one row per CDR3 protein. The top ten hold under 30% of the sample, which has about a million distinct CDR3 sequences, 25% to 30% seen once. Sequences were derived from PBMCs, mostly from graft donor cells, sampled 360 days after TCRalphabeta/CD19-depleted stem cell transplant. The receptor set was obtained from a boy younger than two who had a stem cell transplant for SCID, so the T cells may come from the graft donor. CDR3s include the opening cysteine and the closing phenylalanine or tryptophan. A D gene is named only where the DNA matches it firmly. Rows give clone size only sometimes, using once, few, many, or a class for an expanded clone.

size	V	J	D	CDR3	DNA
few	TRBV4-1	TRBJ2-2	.	CASRGASELFF	TGCGCCAGCAGGGGAGCTTCCGAGCTGTTTTTT
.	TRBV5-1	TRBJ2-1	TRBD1	CASGPQWTGNYNEQFF	TGCGCCAGCGGTCCTCAGTGGACAGGGAACTACAATGAGCAGTTCTTC
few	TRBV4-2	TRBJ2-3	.	CASSQVVGGTDTQYF	TGTGCCAGCAGCCAAGTGGTGGGGGGCACAGATACGCAGTATTTT
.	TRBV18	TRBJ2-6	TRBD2	CASSGTTPSGANVLTF	TGTGCCAGCTCCGGGACTACTCCCTCTGGGGCCAACGTCCTGACTTTC
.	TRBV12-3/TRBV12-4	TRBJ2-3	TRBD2	CASSLAGLARDTQYF	TGTGCCAGCAGTTTAGCGGGACTAGCGAGAGATACGCAGTATTTT
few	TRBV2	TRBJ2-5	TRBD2	CASSISDYVVAGGQETQYF	TGTGCCAGCAGTATCTCTGACTATGTGGTAGCGGGGGGGCAGGAGACCCAGTACTTC
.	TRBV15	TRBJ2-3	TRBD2	CATSTPEVGGNTDTQYF	TGTGCCACCAGCACCCCCGAGGTGGGGGGGAACACAGATACGCAGTATTTT
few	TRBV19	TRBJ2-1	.	CASSIGATLAYNEQFF	TGTGCCAGTAGTATAGGGGCAACCCTTGCGTACAATGAGCAGTTCTTC
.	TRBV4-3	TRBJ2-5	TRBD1	CASSQDPDRGRETQYF	TGCGCCAGCAGCCAAGACCCGGACAGGGGGCGCGAGACCCAGTACTTC
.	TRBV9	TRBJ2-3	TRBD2	CASSVDLERGDTDTQYF	TGTGCCAGCAGCGTAGATCTGGAGCGGGGGGACACAGATACGCAGTATTTT
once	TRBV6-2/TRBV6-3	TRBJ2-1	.	CASSYSEEQFF	TGTGCCAGCAGTTACTCGGAGGAGCAGTTCTTC
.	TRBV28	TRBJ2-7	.	CASSSGHPRHYEQYF	TGTGCCAGCAGCTCTGGACACCCTCGACACTACGAGCAGTACTTC
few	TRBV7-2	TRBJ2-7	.	CASSPSSPGPREQYF	TGTGCCAGCAGCCCCTCGTCCCCAGGACCCCGGGAGCAGTACTTC
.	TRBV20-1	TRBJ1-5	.	CSATLPGPQPQHF	TGCAGTGCGACCCTACCCGGCCCTCAGCCCCAGCATTTT
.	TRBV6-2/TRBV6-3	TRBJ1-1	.	CASSYSREAEAFF	TGTGCCAGCAGTTACTCGCGGGAGGCTGAAGCTTTCTTT
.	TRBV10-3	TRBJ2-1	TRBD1	CAISEKTGYNEQFF	TGTGCCATCAGTGAGAAGACAGGGTACAATGAGCAGTTCTTC
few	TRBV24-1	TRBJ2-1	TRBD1	CATSEAGTGSYNEQFF	TGTGCCACCAGTGAGGCCGGGACAGGGTCCTACAATGAGCAGTTCTTC
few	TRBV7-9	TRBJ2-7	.	CASSARGISYEQYF	TGTGCCAGCAGCGCGCGGGGAATCTCCTACGAGCAGTACTTC
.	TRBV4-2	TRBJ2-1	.	CASSQEGRFSYNEQFF	TGTGCCAGCAGCCAAGAGGGGAGATTCTCCTACAATGAGCAGTTCTTC
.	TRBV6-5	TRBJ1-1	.	CASSYSRAPEAFF	TGTGCCAGCAGCTATTCTCGGGCCCCTGAAGCTTTCTTT
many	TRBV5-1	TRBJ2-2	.	CASSRDRGNTGELFF	TGTGCCAGCTCACGCGACAGAGGAAACACCGGGGAGCTGTTTTTT
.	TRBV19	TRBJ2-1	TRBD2	CASSIVRRGGTSEQFF	TGTGCCAGTAGTATAGTTCGCCGCGGGGGTACCAGTGAGCAGTTCTTC
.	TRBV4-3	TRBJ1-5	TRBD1	CASSKETGDPGQPQHF	TGCGCCAGCAGCAAGGAGACAGGGGACCCCGGTCAGCCCCAGCATTTT
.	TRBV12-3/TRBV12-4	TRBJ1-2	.	CASSPRGSAGGYTF	TGTGCCAGCAGTCCCCGGGGCAGTGCGGGCGGCTACACCTTC
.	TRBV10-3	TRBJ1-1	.	CAISDAGRNTEAFF	TGTGCCATCAGTGATGCAGGGCGGAACACTGAAGCTTTCTTT
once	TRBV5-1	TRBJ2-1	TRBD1	CASSFMTGDEQFF	TGCGCCAGCAGCTTCATGACAGGGGATGAGCAGTTCTTC
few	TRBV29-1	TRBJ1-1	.	CSVRTENTEAFF	TGCAGCGTGAGGACTGAGAACACTGAAGCTTTCTTT